This TCR beta chain was retrieved from a study of T-cell reconstitution after alpha-beta-depleted transplantation in children (dated by TCRdb to the mid-2010s). Regarding the study in general: Using TCR repertoire profiling, the study quantitatively followed how T-cell immune reconstitution unfolded in children after TCRalphabeta/CD19-depleted allogeneic hematopoietic cell transplantation.

The CDR3 runs 14 residues from the cysteine to the phenylalanine. This entry keeps only the CDR3 DNA: 42 bases, framed from base 1. At the junction V is shortened by 5 bases and J by 0 bases, with 10 bases in between. From a lookup of the germline V gene (reference sequence), CDR1 and CDR2 are PRHDT and FYEKMQ. The method was PCR. Sequencing took place on an Illumina HiSeq 2500. Molecular barcoding was employed in the preparation of TCR libraries, with unique molecular identifiers being used to normalize TCRbeta repertoire quantification. TCRdb trimmed the raw reads at Q25, called clones with MiXCR and kept productive beta chains. Merged by CDR3 protein, the rows form single entries marked with the most common genes and DNA. The table for this sample lists about 640,000 distinct CDR3 sequences; approximately 16% of them were counted only once. Of the sample, 1.1% falls within the top ten clones. A word on this clonotype: Its antigen is not yet known. Base qualities are not at hand, and no much larger clone is one base apart.

This TCR came from a human donor who donated a stem cell graft to a child with acute myeloid leukemia. Here the sequenced sample was PBMCs from the stem cell graft donor, taken from the stem cell graft. The chain was built from TRBV13 and TRBJ1-2; the D gene is unclear. CDR3 protein: CASSHPGANYGYTF. The DNA sequence is TGTGCCAGCAGCCACCCGGGAGCTAACTATGGCTACACCTTC.